Detailed here is one TCR beta chain. Its target is not known. The data were obtained in a study of regulatory and conventional T cells in RAG deficiency. General observations from the study: Shannon entropy fell and Simpson indices rose in RAG-deficient patients. Patient subsets had shorter CDR3s; Omenn Treg-Tconv overlap exceeded 80%.

Produced via immunoSEQ multiplex PCR; TCRdb's table is partial and in-frame only. The repertoire holds 30,000 to 40,000 clones, with 70% to 90% as singletons. Germline V gene data show CDR1 as SQVTM and CDR2 as ANQGSEA. Trimming pared 5 bases from V and 2 bases from J, leaving 13 bases between. CDR3 size: 13 residues. This sample was also put to use in a study of regulatory T cells. That report adds: The PCR used 52 TRBV and 13 TRBJ primers. Regulatory T cells showed the strongest V-J pair restriction and V/J gene skewing among patient repertoires.

The sample was CD8+ T cells sorted from blood. The TCR was taken from a human donor in good health. The chain links TRBV29-1 to TRBJ2-7; a weak D match, TRBD2 (5 bases). For the CDR3, the DNA is TGCAGCGTTTTAAGTACGGGGACCTACGAGCAGTACTTC. Translating it yields CSVLSTGTYEQYF.